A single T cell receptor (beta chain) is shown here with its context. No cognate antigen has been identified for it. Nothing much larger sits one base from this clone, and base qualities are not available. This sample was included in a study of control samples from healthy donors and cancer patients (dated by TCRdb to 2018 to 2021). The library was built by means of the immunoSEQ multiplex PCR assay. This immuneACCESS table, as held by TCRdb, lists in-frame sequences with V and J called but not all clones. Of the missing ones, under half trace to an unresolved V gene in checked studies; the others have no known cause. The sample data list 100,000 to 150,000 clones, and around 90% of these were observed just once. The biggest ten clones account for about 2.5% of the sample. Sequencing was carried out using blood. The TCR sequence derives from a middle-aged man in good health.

The CDR3 has the sequence CASNRASATEAFF. The sequenced DNA: TGTGCCAGTAATCGGGCCTCTGCCACTGAAGCTTTCTTT. Here the chain combines TRBV19 and TRBJ1-1; no confident D gene assignment can be made. CDR1 and CDR2, per the germline V gene (reference sequence), are LNHDA and SQIVND. V loses 7 bases, J loses 4 bases, and the germline ends lie 13 bases apart. The CDR3 starts with the cysteine, ends with the phenylalanine, and has 13 residues. The CDR3 DNA has 39 bases and is translated from base 1.